This T cell receptor beta chain stems from a study of T cell clonality in common variable immunodeficiency. Regarding the study as a whole: In common variable immunodeficiency, TCR beta chains reportedly carried fewer deletions and N-nucleotide insertions. TCRbeta clonality was increased in CVID versus healthy controls.

This clone was seen a few times. Its target is not known. Using immunoSEQ multiplex PCR, the repertoire was profiled, and TCRdb retains in-frame clones only, with some absent. The record shows 25,000 to 30,000 clones for this sample, with no singletons present. Patients had low serum IgG, IgA and/or IgM and specific antibody deficiency. Both groups were predominantly of Caucasian heritage. Blood samples were heparinized, about 4.5 to 9 ml per donor. The receptor's source is a human donor with common variable immunodeficiency. What was sequenced was peripheral blood mononuclear cells.

CDR3 residues: CASSEGQEWSRTQYF. CDR3 DNA, as far as it was read: TGTGCCAGCAGTGAAGGCCAGGAATGGAGTCGGACC. The chain uses TRBV2 and TRBJ2-5; D uncertain. The read halts 3 residues ahead of the CDR3 end, with the missing end drawn from the germline J gene. The germline V gene encodes CDR1 SNHLY and CDR2 FYNNEI. Trimming took 1 base from V and 7 from J, leaving 16 bases between them. This CDR3 has 15 amino acids.